The clone carrying this T cell receptor (beta chain) was counted many times. Its antigen remains unidentified. This entry comes from a study of regulatory T cells in long-lasting Graves disease. Notes on the study in general: The study found persistent patients shared more public clonotypes (roughly 3,000) than new patients (approximately 870).

Time point reported: persistent/refractory GD, antithyroid drugs over 5 years with positive TRAb. Following extraction of RNA from PBMCs, that RNA was used to make the TCR library. Patients came through an endocrinology department, and that department was in Xi'an, China. From each patient, around 9 milliliters of peripheral blood was drawn and collected into an EDTA anticoagulant tube. The germline CDR1 and CDR2 sequences are SGHTA and FQGNSA. With V trimmed by 2 bases and J by 5 bases, 5 bases remained unmatched. CDR3 length equals 14 residues. Building the TCR beta libraries relied on iRepertoire HTBI primers, and CDR3 regions underwent Arm-PCR. TCRdb called the multiplex PCR reads again in MiXCR, with one record for every CDR3 protein. The sample consists of 500,000 to 700,000 distinct CDR3 sequences, 30% of them appearing once.

The receptor was isolated from a female donor with Graves disease. Sample: peripheral blood mononuclear cells (PBMCs), taken when the disease was refractory, from a patient treated with antithyroid drugs. V gene TRBV7-2 combines with J gene TRBJ1-1, with 7 positions matching TRBD1. In DNA form, the CDR3 reads TGTGCCAGCAGCTTATACAGGGGAGATACTGAAGCTTTCTTT. This codes for CASSLYRGDTEAFF. The whole variable domain, filled in from reference TRBV7-2 and TRBJ1-1, reads GAGVSQSPSNKVTEKGKDVELRCDPISGHTALYWYRQSLGQGLEFLIYFQGNSAPDKSGLPSDRFSAERTGGSVSTLTIQRTQQEDSAVYLCASSLYRGDTEAFFGQGTRLTVV.